Following are 18 T cell receptor beta chains from one sample sequenced in a study of chemoradiotherapy in HPV16-positive cancers. Data came from immunoSEQ multiplex PCR; TCRdb stores just in-frame clones and leaves some out. The table shows fewer than 4,500 clones, with under 90% occurring only once. The sample was tumor tissue, taken from a patient who underwent chemoradiotherapy. Receptors were obtained from a human donor with HPV-associated anogenital cancer.

The V and J genes are TRBV15 and TRBJ2-1; 7 bases fit TRBD2. This CDR3 is 15 amino acids long. Germline V gives CDR1 LNHNV, CDR2 YYDKDF (reference sequence). The J segment lost 10 bases and the V segment lost 1 base, leaving 10 bases of the junction unmatched. As DNA, the CDR3 is TGTGCCACCAGCAGAGGGCGGGGGTTGCCGGGGGAGCAGTTCTTC. It encodes CATSRGRGLPGEQFF. Variable domain in full (rest from reference TRBV15 and TRBJ2-1): DAMVIQNPRYQVTQFGKPVTLSCSQTLNHNVMYWYQQKSSQAPKLLFHYYDKDFNNEADTPDNFQSRRPNTSFCFLDIRSPGLGDTAMYLCATSRGRGLPGEQFFGPGTRLTVL.

The chain couples TRBV11-2 to TRBJ2-5; a weak D match, TRBD2 (5 bases). V was clipped by 3 bases and J by 1 base, with 9 bases between them. The germline gives CDR1 SGHAT, CDR2 FQNNGV. This CDR3 is built from 14 residues. For the CDR3, the DNA is TGTGCCAGCAGCTTTGTGACTATCCAAGAGACCCAGTACTTC. It encodes CASSFVTIQETQYF.

The chain couples TRBV27 to TRBJ1-1; D not resolved. Looked up from germline, CDR1 is MNHEY and CDR2 is SMNVEV (reference sequence). This CDR3 has 13 amino acids. Trimming shortened V by 6 bases and J by 0 bases, and 8 bases separated the two germline ends. As DNA, the CDR3 is TGTGCCAGCAGCAACATTATGAACACTGAAGCTTTCTTT. This codes for CASSNIMNTEAFF.

V gene TRBV5-5 combines with J gene TRBJ2-3; D is possibly TRBD1 or TRBD2 (5 bases each). CDR1 SGHKS and CDR2 YYEKEE come from the germline V gene (reference sequence). Trimming took 4 bases from V and 2 from J, leaving 11 bases between them. The CDR3 totals 14 residues. This CDR3 reads CASSLGTDTDTQYF. The DNA of the CDR3 is TGTGCCAGCAGCCTAGGGACCGACACAGATACGCAGTATTTT.

The chain employs TRBV29-1 and TRBJ2-3; 8 bases are a match to TRBD2. The V gene's germline CDR1 is SQVTM and CDR2 ANQGSEA. This CDR3 has 14 amino acids. CDR3 sequence (DNA): TGCGGCGGGGGAGCGGGAGAAGTCCCAGATACGCAGTATTTT. Residues: CGGGAGEVPDTQYF.

This sequence joins TRBV10-3 and TRBJ2-3; 7 nucleotides match TRBD2. CDR3 size: 15 residues. Germline V lookup: CDR1 ENHRY, CDR2 SYGVKD. Trimming cost V 2 bases and J 10 bases; bases outside gene matches: 12. The CDR3 region has the DNA TGTGCCATCAGTGAGACAATAAGGGAGGGAGACGCGCAGTATTTT. Translation gives CAISETIREGDAQYF.

The V gene is TRBV5-1, the J gene TRBJ1-1, with 7 bases lining up with TRBD1. The CDR3 totals 15 residues. Germline loops: CDR1 SGHRS, CDR2 YFSETQ. Trimming took 0 bases from V and 1 from J; bases not matched to a gene: 3. CDR3: CASSLGGTANTEAFF. The CDR3 DNA sequence: TGCGCCAGCAGCTTGGGTGGGACAGCGAACACTGAAGCTTTCTTT.

This clone was recorded once. V and J are TRBV7-2 and TRBJ1-6; 8 bases fit TRBD1. The CDR3 loop spans 15 amino acids. Germline values: CDR1 SGHTA, CDR2 FQGNSA. The V gene end was trimmed by 4 bases and the J gene end by 10 bases; junction bases not matched to a gene: 9. CDR3 coding DNA: TGTGCCAGCAGCTCCATTGGGACAGGCTCCTCACCCCTCCACTTT. Translating gives CASSSIGTGSSPLHF.

J is TRBJ1-3 and V is TRBV30; D uncertain. The length of the CDR3 is 13 residues. The V and J ends lost 3 bases and 2 bases respectively, with 8 bases between them. Germline lookup yields CDR1 GTSNPN and CDR2 SVGIG (reference sequence). CDR3 region: CAWSKNTGNTIYF. The CDR3 nucleotides read TGTGCCTGGAGCAAAAATACTGGAAACACCATATATTTT.

The V gene is TRBV30, the J gene TRBJ1-2, with unresolved D. Trimming pared 0 bases from V and 4 bases from J, leaving 9 bases between. Germline V CDR1 and CDR2: GTSNPN, SVGIG (reference sequence). This CDR3 is 13 amino acids long. The CDR3 DNA is TGTGCCTGGAGTGTGAGGGCTACCTATGGCTACACCTTC. Translated, it gives CAWSVRATYGYTF.

The rearrangement uses TRBV7-8 and TRBJ2-5; TRBD1 matches 10 bases. V shed 5 bases, J shed 5 bases, and the junction held 5 bases outside the gene matches. CDR1 is SGHVS and CDR2 is FQNEAQ in the germline V gene. The CDR3 length is 14 residues. CDR3 region: CASSQTGGSETQYF. CDR3 DNA: TGTGCCAGCAGCCAGACAGGGGGCAGTGAGACCCAGTACTTC.

This chain joins TRBV5-1 and TRBJ2-3; 8 bases are shared with TRBD2. Looked up from germline, CDR1 is SGHRS and CDR2 is YFSETQ. The trim removed 4 bases at V and 7 bases at J, leaving 14 bases unmatched. This CDR3 is built from 16 residues. CDR3 residues: CASSLTAGVGWNTQYF. CDR3 coding DNA: TGCGCCAGCAGCCTCACAGCGGGGGTTGGGTGGAATACGCAGTATTTT.

This chain joins TRBV4-1 and TRBJ2-1; D is possibly TRBD1 or TRBD2 (6 bases each). The CDR3 runs 17 residues. V dropped 4 bases and J dropped 3 bases, with 19 bases sitting between them. Germline V gene lookup returns CDR1 MGHRA and CDR2 YSYEKL. As DNA, the CDR3 is TGCGCCAGCAGCCTACTGGGGGGCCGTCTAATCTACAATGAGCAGTTCTTC. It encodes CASSLLGGRLIYNEQFF.

V gene TRBV5-6 combines with J gene TRBJ2-1, with 12 bases matching TRBD2. Germline V gene data show CDR1 as SGHDT and CDR2 as YYEEEE. The CDR3 totals 14 residues. Trimming took 2 bases from V and 7 from J; bases not matched to a gene: 1. CDR3 residues: CASSLLAGGNEQFF. Written as DNA, the CDR3 is TGTGCCAGCAGCTTACTAGCGGGAGGAAATGAGCAGTTCTTC. The entire variable domain, with the rest obtained from reference TRBV5-6 and TRBJ2-1, is as follows: DAGVTQSPTHLIKTRGQQVTLRCSPKSGHDTVSWYQQALGQGPQFIFQYYEEEERQRGNFPDRFSGHQFPNYSSELNVNALLLGDSALYLCASSLLAGGNEQFFGPGTRLTVL.

V usage is TRBV28 and J usage is TRBJ2-7, with D perhaps TRBD1 (5 bases). Germline CDR1 MDHEN, CDR2 SYDVKM. The V end was cut by 4 bases, the J end by 0 bases, with 10 bases between. The CDR3 has 14 amino acids. The chain's CDR3 is CASSSQGGSYEQYF. The CDR3 DNA is TGTGCCAGCAGTTCCCAGGGCGGCTCCTACGAGCAGTACTTC.

The chain employs TRBV28 and TRBJ1-5; weak D call: TRBD1 (5 bases). V lost 1 base and J lost 2, with 9 bases in between. The CDR3 length is 15 residues. Germline CDR1 is MDHEN and CDR2 is SYDVKM. The CDR3 loop reads CASSLSGNGNQPQHF. CDR3 bases: TGTGCCAGCAGTTTATCAGGGAACGGCAATCAGCCCCAGCATTTT.

The chain uses TRBV4-3 and TRBJ2-6; 9 positions match TRBD2. The CDR3 contains 17 residues. Trimming took 0 bases from V and 0 from J; bases not matched to a gene: 0. Germline V gene data show CDR1 as LGHNA and CDR2 as YSLEER. The CDR3 bases are TGCGCCAGCAGCCAAGAGACTAGCGGCTCTGGGGCCAACGTCCTGACTTTC. It is translated as CASSQETSGSGANVLTF.

The chain uses TRBV7-3 and TRBJ1-6; D perhaps matches TRBD1 (5 bases). CDR3 size: 15 residues. The V gene's germline CDR1 is SGHTA and CDR2 FQGTGA. V shed 5 bases and J shed 7 bases, with 15 bases lying between them. CDR3 in amino acids: CASSLTGAQNSPLHF. CDR3 DNA sequence: TGTGCCAGCAGCCTCACTGGGGCCCAAAATTCACCCCTCCACTTT.